A selection of T cell receptor beta chains follows, all from one sample in a study of human T cells and chemical hapten exposure. MiXCR, applied by TCRdb to the 5' RACE reads, yields one record per CDR3 protein. The repertoire holds under 85,000 distinct CDR3 sequences, with under 10% as singletons. The source of these receptors is a male donor in good health. Each CDR3 is given with its conserved first and last residue. The D gene is left open where the match is weak. Not every row has a clone size; where given, it reads once, few, many or a size class.

v_gene: TRBV5-1; j_gene: TRBJ2-1; abundance: -; d_gene: -; CDR3aa: CASSPGRGHPGNEQFF; CDR3nt: TGCGCCAGCAGCCCAGGTCGTGGACATCCAGGAAACGAGCAGTTCTTC
v_gene: TRBV10-2; j_gene: TRBJ2-4; abundance: many; d_gene: -; CDR3aa: CASSERGTLAKNIQYF; CDR3nt: TGCGCCAGCAGTGAACGGGGGACTCTAGCCAAAAACATTCAGTACTTC
v_gene: TRBV12-3/TRBV12-4; j_gene: TRBJ2-7; abundance: many; d_gene: -; CDR3aa: CASSSPSRGYYEQYF; CDR3nt: TGTGCCAGCAGTTCGCCATCGAGAGGTTACTACGAGCAGTACTTC
v_gene: TRBV11-2; j_gene: TRBJ2-3; abundance: many; d_gene: -; CDR3aa: CASSLRPGSTDTQYF; CDR3nt: TGTGCCAGCAGCTTACGGCCAGGGTCCACAGATACGCAGTATTTT
v_gene: TRBV29-1; j_gene: TRBJ2-7; abundance: few; d_gene: TRBD2; CDR3aa: CSVEGTSGRHEQYF; CDR3nt: TGCAGCGTTGAAGGGACTAGCGGGAGACACGAGCAGTACTTC
v_gene: TRBV20-1; j_gene: TRBJ2-3; abundance: -; d_gene: -; CDR3aa: CSARDFGGGRTDTQYF; CDR3nt: TGCAGTGCTAGAGATTTCGGGGGAGGTCGCACAGATACGCAGTATTTT
v_gene: TRBV20-1; j_gene: TRBJ1-5; abundance: many; d_gene: -; CDR3aa: CSARAVEAENQPQHF; CDR3nt: TGCAGTGCTAGAGCGGTAGAGGCTGAAAATCAGCCCCAGCATTTT
v_gene: TRBV5-1; j_gene: TRBJ2-7; abundance: many; d_gene: -; CDR3aa: CASSGDSHDEQYF; CDR3nt: TGCGCCAGCAGCGGCGACAGCCACGACGAGCAGTACTTC
v_gene: TRBV7-9; j_gene: TRBJ1-6; abundance: -; d_gene: -; CDR3aa: CASSLRDPSSYNSPLHF; CDR3nt: TGTGCCAGCAGCCTTCGGGACCCGAGCTCCTATAATTCACCCCTCCACTTT
v_gene: TRBV2; j_gene: TRBJ1-5; abundance: many; d_gene: -; CDR3aa: CASRSFLRGGNQPQHF; CDR3nt: TGTGCCAGCAGATCCTTTTTGAGAGGGGGCAATCAGCCCCAGCATTTT
v_gene: TRBV29-1; j_gene: TRBJ1-5; abundance: few; d_gene: -; CDR3aa: CSVEGGRNQPQHF; CDR3nt: TGCAGCGTTGAAGGAGGCAGGAATCAGCCCCAGCATTTT
v_gene: TRBV12-3/TRBV12-4; j_gene: TRBJ1-5; abundance: -; d_gene: TRBD1; CDR3aa: CASSSQGGHSNQPQHF; CDR3nt: TGTGCCAGCAGTTCCCAGGGGGGACATAGCAATCAGCCCCAGCATTTT
v_gene: TRBV25-1; j_gene: TRBJ2-2; abundance: many; d_gene: TRBD1; CDR3aa: CASSGLDRGKNTGELFF; CDR3nt: TGTGCCAGCAGTGGGCTTGACAGGGGAAAGAACACCGGGGAGCTGTTTTTT
v_gene: TRBV6-5; j_gene: TRBJ1-6; abundance: many; d_gene: -; CDR3aa: CASSYREGVHSPLHF; CDR3nt: TGTGCCAGCAGTTACAGGGAGGGCGTCCATTCACCCCTCCACTTT
v_gene: TRBV6-1; j_gene: TRBJ1-5; abundance: many; d_gene: TRBD1; CDR3aa: CAAGGGGNQPQHF; CDR3nt: TGTGCAGCAGGGGGAGGGGGCAATCAGCCCCAGCATTTT
v_gene: TRBV5-1; j_gene: TRBJ2-3; abundance: few; d_gene: TRBD2; CDR3aa: CASSLAVVASGRNTQYF; CDR3nt: TGCGCCAGCAGCTTGGCGGTTGTGGCTAGCGGGAGAAATACGCAGTATTTT
v_gene: TRBV5-1; j_gene: TRBJ2-6; abundance: few; d_gene: -; CDR3aa: CASSRDGSSGANVLTF; CDR3nt: TGCGCCAGCAGCCGCGACGGTAGCTCTGGGGCCAACGTCCTGACTTTC
v_gene: TRBV20-1; j_gene: TRBJ1-1; abundance: few; d_gene: -; CDR3aa: CSAPAGPWELNTEAFF; CDR3nt: TGCAGTGCCCCTGCCGGGCCATGGGAGCTGAACACTGAAGCTTTCTTT
v_gene: TRBV27; j_gene: TRBJ1-2; abundance: -; d_gene: -; CDR3aa: CASSGRAGWYYGYTF; CDR3nt: TGTGCCAGCAGTGGGAGGGCAGGGTGGTACTATGGCTACACCTTC
v_gene: TRBV6-2/TRBV6-3; j_gene: TRBJ2-7; abundance: many; d_gene: TRBD2; CDR3aa: CASRTGTSGGPSYEQYF; CDR3nt: TGTGCCAGCAGGACCGGGACTAGCGGGGGCCCCTCCTACGAGCAGTACTTC
v_gene: TRBV20-1; j_gene: TRBJ2-1; abundance: few; d_gene: TRBD2; CDR3aa: CSARGGTSGGTDEQFF; CDR3nt: TGCAGTGCTAGAGGGGGGACTAGCGGGGGGACAGATGAGCAGTTCTTC
v_gene: TRBV14; j_gene: TRBJ1-1; abundance: few; d_gene: -; CDR3aa: CASSHWTEGNTEAFF; CDR3nt: TGTGCCAGCAGCCACTGGACAGAGGGGAACACTGAAGCTTTCTTT
v_gene: TRBV14; j_gene: TRBJ2-2; abundance: -; d_gene: -; CDR3aa: CASSQVLDRGTGELFF; CDR3nt: TGTGCCAGCAGCCAAGTCCTTGATCGAGGCACCGGGGAGCTGTTTTTT
v_gene: TRBV7-6; j_gene: TRBJ1-1; abundance: many; d_gene: TRBD1; CDR3aa: CASSQGEQGASEAFF; CDR3nt: TGTGCCAGCAGCCAGGGCGAACAGGGGGCTAGTGAAGCTTTCTTT
v_gene: TRBV2; j_gene: TRBJ1-6; abundance: many; d_gene: TRBD1; CDR3aa: CASKRDRDLPPLYSPLHF; CDR3nt: TGTGCCAGCAAGAGAGACAGGGATCTCCCCCCGCTCTATTCACCCCTCCACTTT
v_gene: TRBV7-2; j_gene: TRBJ2-2; abundance: many; d_gene: -; CDR3aa: CASSLGGAGELFF; CDR3nt: TGTGCCAGCAGCTTAGGCGGGGCCGGGGAGCTGTTTTTT
v_gene: TRBV7-3; j_gene: TRBJ2-3; abundance: -; d_gene: -; CDR3aa: CASSLTGIGTDTQYF; CDR3nt: TGTGCCAGCAGCTTAACAGGGATAGGTACAGATACGCAGTATTTT
v_gene: TRBV3-1; j_gene: TRBJ2-7; abundance: many; d_gene: TRBD2; CDR3aa: CASSHTLAGSSYEQYF; CDR3nt: TGTGCCAGCAGCCATACACTAGCGGGAAGCTCCTACGAGCAGTACTTC
v_gene: TRBV2; j_gene: TRBJ2-7; abundance: -; d_gene: -; CDR3aa: CASSAPGPYEQYF; CDR3nt: TGTGCCAGCAGTGCACCGGGACCCTACGAGCAGTACTTC
v_gene: TRBV27; j_gene: TRBJ2-5; abundance: few; d_gene: TRBD2; CDR3aa: CASSFLSGSQETQYF; CDR3nt: TGTGCCAGCAGTTTCCTCAGCGGGAGCCAAGAGACCCAGTACTTC
v_gene: TRBV12-3/TRBV12-4; j_gene: TRBJ1-2; abundance: few; d_gene: -; CDR3aa: CASSLDGARGYTF; CDR3nt: TGTGCCAGCAGTTTAGATGGGGCGCGGGGCTACACCTTC
v_gene: TRBV18; j_gene: TRBJ2-5; abundance: few; d_gene: TRBD2; CDR3aa: CASSPGGNYQETQYF; CDR3nt: TGTGCCAGCTCACCGGGGGGGAATTACCAAGAGACCCAGTACTTC
v_gene: TRBV3-1; j_gene: TRBJ2-7; abundance: many; d_gene: -; CDR3aa: CASSQELEVESRYEQYF; CDR3nt: TGTGCCAGCAGTCAAGAGTTGGAAGTTGAGAGTAGGTACGAGCAGTACTTC